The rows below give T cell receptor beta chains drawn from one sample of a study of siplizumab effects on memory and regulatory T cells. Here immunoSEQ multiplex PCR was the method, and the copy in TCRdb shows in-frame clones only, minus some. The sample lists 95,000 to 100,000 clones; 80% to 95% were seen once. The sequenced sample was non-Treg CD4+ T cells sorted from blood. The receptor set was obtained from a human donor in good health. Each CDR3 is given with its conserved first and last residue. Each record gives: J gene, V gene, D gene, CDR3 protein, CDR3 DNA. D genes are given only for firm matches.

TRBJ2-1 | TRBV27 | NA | CASSLASVHEQFF | TGTGCCAGCAGTTTAGCCTCGGTCCACGAGCAGTTCTTC
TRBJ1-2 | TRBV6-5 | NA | CASSEEDRIYGYTF | TGTGCCAGCAGTGAAGAGGACAGAATCTATGGCTACACCTTC
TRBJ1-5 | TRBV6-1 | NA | CASSDGHLIQQPQHF | TGTGCCAGCAGTGATGGACACCTCATACAACAGCCCCAGCATTTT
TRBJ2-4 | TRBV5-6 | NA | CASSPIENGDIQYF | TGTGCCAGCAGCCCAATCGAGAATGGAGACATTCAGTACTTC
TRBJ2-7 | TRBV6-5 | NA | CASSYSIGPYEQYF | TGTGCCAGCAGTTACTCGATCGGGCCCTACGAGCAGTACTTC
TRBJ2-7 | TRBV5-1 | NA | CASSFMGGSRSYEQYF | TGCGCCAGCAGCTTTATGGGTGGGAGTAGATCCTACGAGCAGTACTTC
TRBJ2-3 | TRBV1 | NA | CTSSARLAGGPLSTDTQYF | TGCACCAGCAGCGCTAGACTAGCGGGAGGGCCCCTTAGCACAGATACGCAGTATTTT
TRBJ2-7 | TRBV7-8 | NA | CASALDSASYEQYF | TGTGCCAGCGCATTGGACTCGGCCTCCTACGAGCAGTACTTC
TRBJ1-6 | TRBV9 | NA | CASSVGGDKYSYNSPLHF | TGTGCCAGCAGCGTTGGAGGGGACAAGTACTCCTATAATTCACCCCTCCACTTT
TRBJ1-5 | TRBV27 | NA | CASSPDAYQPQHF | TGTGCCAGCAGTCCAGATGCCTATCAGCCCCAGCATTTT
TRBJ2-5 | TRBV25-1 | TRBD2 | CASSESRLAGGGGETQYF | TGTGCCAGCAGTGAATCCCGACTAGCGGGAGGAGGCGGAGAGACCCAGTACTTC
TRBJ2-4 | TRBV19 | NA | CASRGAKNIQYF | TGTGCCAGTAGGGGGGCCAAAAACATTCAGTACTTC
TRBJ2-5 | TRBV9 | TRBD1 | CASSYRTGAIRETQYF | TGTGCCAGCAGTTATAGGACAGGGGCTATTCGGGAGACCCAGTACTTC
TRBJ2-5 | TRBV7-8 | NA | CASSPYMGETQYF | TGTGCCAGCAGCCCCTACATGGGAGAGACCCAGTACTTC
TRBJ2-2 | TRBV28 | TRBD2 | CASSSSGYGGELFF | TGTGCCAGCAGCTCTAGCGGGTATGGCGGGGAGCTGTTTTTT
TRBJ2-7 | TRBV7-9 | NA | CASSLAGPILEQYF | TGTGCCAGCAGCTTAGCGGGACCGATCCTCGAGCAGTACTTC
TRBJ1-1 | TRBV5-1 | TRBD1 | CASSWRTGGEGDTEAFF | TGCGCCAGCAGCTGGAGGACAGGGGGCGAGGGTGACACTGAAGCTTTCTTT
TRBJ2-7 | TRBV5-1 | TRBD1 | CASSRYSGTGQLEQYF | TGCGCCAGCAGCAGATACTCCGGGACAGGACAGCTCGAGCAGTACTTC
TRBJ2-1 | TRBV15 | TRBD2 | CATSGSRLAGNNEQFF | TGTGCCACCAGCGGGAGCCGCCTAGCGGGCAACAATGAGCAGTTCTTC
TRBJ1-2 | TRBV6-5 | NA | CASRGQFGDGYTF | TGTGCCAGCAGGGGTCAGTTTGGTGATGGCTACACCTTC